These 20 T cell receptor beta chains originate from one sample sequenced in a study of OX40 agonist ivuxolimab in advanced cancers. The method was immunoSEQ multiplex PCR; TCRdb's version includes in-frame clones alone and lacks a portion of them. Among tens of thousands of clones listed, 86% were seen once. Sample: CD4+ or CD8+ T cells sorted from blood, taken in a trial of the OX40 agonist ivuxolimab. These TCRs come from an adult with an advanced solid tumor such as melanoma, head and neck, liver or kidney cancer.

This clone was detected only once. The chain joins TRBV4-3 to TRBJ1-2; D may be TRBD1 (5 bases). V lost 3 bases to trimming and J lost 3 bases, with 20 bases between them. CDR3 length: 17 amino acids. CDR1 and CDR2 from the germline V gene are LGHNA and YSLEER. In DNA, the CDR3 is TGCGCCAGCAGCCACTCATTCCGTACAACAGGAGACTATGGCTACACCTTC. Protein: CASSHSFRTTGDYGYTF.

Only one count was recorded for this clone. This chain joins TRBV30 and TRBJ2-7; D is perhaps TRBD1 (6 bases). Germline values: CDR1 GTSNPN, CDR2 SVGIG (reference sequence). Trimming took off 2 bases at V and 10 bases at J, with 12 bases between the two ends. There are 11 residues in the CDR3. The CDR3 bases are TGTGCCTGGAGTCTTGGACAGATACAGTACTTC. Translating it yields CAWSLGQIQYF.

The sample holds a few counts of this clone. The chain uses TRBV6-1 and TRBJ2-2; D is unresolved. V lost 1 base and J lost 6, with 9 bases in between. This CDR3 is built from 14 residues. Germline CDR1 MNHNS, CDR2 SASEGT. This CDR3 is CASSEVRGSGELFF. CDR3 in DNA: TGTGCCAGCAGTGAAGTACGCGGATCCGGGGAGCTGTTTTTT.

The rearrangement uses TRBV30 and TRBJ2-4; 8 positions agree with TRBD2. Losses at the gene ends were 8 bases for V and 6 bases for J; bases not matched to a gene: 9. The germline V gene has CDR1 GTSNPN and CDR2 SVGIG (reference sequence). This CDR3 comprises 13 residues. DNA for the CDR3: TGTGCCGGTGGTACGGGAGGGGGAAACATTCAGTACTTC. Translation gives CAGGTGGGNIQYF.

This chain links TRBV4-2 with TRBJ2-1, with 15 bases that match TRBD2. Germline values: CDR1 LGHNA, CDR2 YNFKEQ. J gave up 6 bases and V 4 bases, and 7 bases lay outside the gene matches. The CDR3 covers 17 residues. The CDR3 nucleotides are TGTGCCAGCAGCCCCTGGACTAGCGGGAGGGCCGGCAATGAGCAGTTCTTC. This translates into CASSPWTSGRAGNEQFF.

The table lists this clone with a few counts. V is TRBV25-1 and J is TRBJ1-1; D gene uncertain. CDR3 length equals 13 residues. From germline, CDR1 is MGHDK and CDR2 SYGVNS. V dropped 4 bases and J dropped 2 bases, with 8 bases sitting between them. CDR3 DNA sequence: TGTGCCAGCAGTGGGACGGTTAACACTGAAGCTTTCTTT. Translated, it gives CASSGTVNTEAFF. Full variable domain (remainder filled in from reference TRBV25-1 and TRBJ1-1): EADIYQTPRYLVIGTGKKITLECSQTMGHDKMYWYQQDPGMELHLIHYSYGVNSTEKGDLSSESTVSRIRTEHFPLTLESARPSHTSQYLCASSGTVNTEAFFGQGTRLTVV.

The V gene is TRBV4-2, the J gene TRBJ1-1, with a tentative D call TRBD1 (5 bases). The CDR3 totals 15 residues. Germline V gene data show CDR1 as LGHNA and CDR2 as YNFKEQ. Trimming took 4 bases from V and 5 from J, leaving 17 bases between them. The CDR3 spells CASSLTLDGGTEAFF. CDR3 bases: TGTGCCAGCAGCCTCACACTAGACGGGGGAACTGAAGCTTTCTTT.

The rearrangement joins TRBV27 to TRBJ2-1; 13 bases fit TRBD2. This CDR3 is built from 19 residues. J lost 0 bases, V lost 3 bases, and 8 bases had no gene match. Germline V lookup: CDR1 MNHEY, CDR2 SMNVEV (reference sequence). CDR3 protein: CASSFYGLAGARSYNEQFF. The CDR3 coding sequence is TGTGCCAGCAGTTTCTATGGACTAGCGGGAGCTCGCTCCTACAATGAGCAGTTCTTC.

This clone was seen a few times. The chain joins TRBV5-4 to TRBJ1-2; no definite D call. This CDR3 has 13 amino acids. The germline V and J ends were trimmed by 7 bases and 0 bases, with 10 bases remaining between them. Germline lookup yields CDR1 SGHNT and CDR2 YYREEE (reference sequence). The CDR3 DNA is TGTGCCAGCGGAACCCCTCCTAACTATGGCTACACCTTC. It yields the protein CASGTPPNYGYTF. Looking up the rest from reference TRBV5-4 and TRBJ1-2 gives the full variable domain: ETGVTQSPTHLIKTRGQQVTLRCSSQSGHNTVSWYQQALGQGPQFIFQYYREEENGRGNFPPRFSGLQFPNYSSELNVNALELDDSALYLCASGTPPNYGYTFGSGTRLTVV.

The CDR3 DNA is TGTGCCAGCAGCTTAGTTAGGGGGAAGAACACTGAAGCTTTCTTT. Amino acids: CASSLVRGKNTEAFF. The chain carries TRBV11-3 and TRBJ1-1; tentative D call: TRBD1 (6 bases). Germline lookup yields CDR1 SGHNT and CDR2 YENEEA. V was trimmed by 1 base and J by 1 base, leaving 10 bases between them. The CDR3 consists of 15 residues.

The J gene is TRBJ2-1, the V gene TRBV18; 8 bases match TRBD2. The germline V gene has CDR1 KGHSH and CDR2 LQKENI. The J segment lost 9 bases and the V segment lost 6 bases, leaving 13 bases of the junction unmatched. The CDR3 length is 15 residues. The CDR3 nucleotides read TGTGCCAGCTCCTTCGGGAGCGGGAGTCCGGGTGAGCAGTTCTTC. Translating gives CASSFGSGSPGEQFF.

This rearrangement joins TRBV5-1 to TRBJ2-5; D is possibly TRBD1 or TRBD2 (5 bases each). The CDR3 is 14 residues long. V was trimmed by 4 bases and J by 1 base, leaving 11 bases between them. CDR1 is SGHRS, CDR2 YFSETQ, per germline. This CDR3 is CASSVRGSQETQYF. The CDR3 region has the DNA TGCGCCAGCAGCGTGAGGGGAAGCCAAGAGACCCAGTACTTC.

The gene calls are TRBV20-1 and TRBJ1-1; D unclear. This CDR3 is built from 10 residues. Looked up from germline, CDR1 is DFQATT and CDR2 is SNEGSKA (reference sequence). The V end was cut by 5 bases, the J end by 11 bases, with 12 bases between. The CDR3 region is CSALDWAAFF. The CDR3 region has the DNA TGCAGTGCTTTGGACTGGGCCGCTTTCTTT.

The chain links TRBV19 to TRBJ1-3, with 7 bases identical to TRBD1. The CDR3 contains 18 residues. CDR1 LNHDA and CDR2 SQIVND come from the germline V gene (reference sequence). J was trimmed by 3 bases and V by 0 bases; bases with no gene match: 11. CDR3 nucleotide sequence: TGTGCCAGTAGTATAGACTTCCGGGACAGTTGGTTTGGAAACACCATATATTTT. This gives the protein CASSIDFRDSWFGNTIYF.

The chain links TRBV29-1 to TRBJ1-2, with D perhaps matching TRBD1 (5 bases). V shed 3 bases and J shed 8 bases, with 13 bases lying between them. CDR1 and CDR2 from the germline V gene are SQVTM and ANQGSEA. This CDR3 has 12 residues. The CDR3 bases are TGCAGCGTTGACGTGTCCGGGGCCGGCTACACCTTC. Amino acids: CSVDVSGAGYTF.

CDR3 sequence reads: CASRFQGANTEAFF. In nucleotides, the CDR3 is TGTGCCAGCAGATTTCAGGGGGCGAACACTGAAGCTTTCTTT. This sequence joins TRBV6-5 and TRBJ1-1, with 8 bases aligning to TRBD1. Germline V gives CDR1 MNHEY, CDR2 SVGAGI. The CDR3 has 14 amino acids. Germline trimming cut 6 bases from V and 1 base from J; bases unmatched to any gene: 4.

The rearrangement uses TRBV5-1 and TRBJ2-3; D not resolved. V lost 0 bases and J lost 1, with 9 bases in between. The CDR3 consists of 15 residues. Germline V lookup: CDR1 SGHRS, CDR2 YFSETQ. CDR3 residues: CASSLGRTRTDTQYF. CDR3 nucleotides: TGCGCCAGCAGCTTGGGAAGGACGCGCACAGATACGCAGTATTTT.

V is TRBV7-9 and J is TRBJ2-1; D gene uncertain. Germline V gene lookup returns CDR1 SEHNR and CDR2 FQNEAQ (reference sequence). The germline V and J ends were trimmed by 6 bases and 2 bases, with 2 bases remaining between them. The CDR3 consists of 11 residues. The CDR3 spells CASSPYNEQFF. The CDR3 DNA is TGTGCCAGCAGTCCCTACAATGAGCAGTTCTTC.

This clone was counted a single time. V gene TRBV6-1 combines with J gene TRBJ1-1; D ambiguous. Deletions cut 2 bases from V and 0 bases from J, with 10 bases between. The CDR3 runs to 15 residues. CDR1 is MNHNS, CDR2 SASEGT, per germline. CDR3 region: CASSERDGLNTEAFF. In DNA form, the CDR3 reads TGTGCCAGCAGTGAACGCGACGGACTGAACACTGAAGCTTTCTTT.

In this sample, this clone turned up once. The V call is TRBV9, the J call TRBJ1-4, with a possible D match to TRBD1 (5 bases). With 0 bases removed from V and 2 bases from J, the gap between germline ends came to 5 bases. Germline-derived CDR1 and CDR2 are SGDLS and YYNGEE. The CDR3 consists of 14 residues. CDR3: CASSVEGTNEKLFF. For the CDR3, the DNA is TGTGCCAGCAGCGTAGAGGGGACTAATGAAAAACTGTTTTTT.